The rows below give T cell receptor beta chains drawn from one sample of a study of T cell repertoires in cytomegalovirus infection. These receptors lack a known antigen. TCRdb ran MiXCR on the reads and lists one entry per CDR3 protein. Here the sample spans about 400,000 distinct CDR3 sequences, around a third being singletons. The sample consisted of cultured PBMCs, taken from culture after CMV antigen stimulation. These receptors were collected from a human donor in good health (CMV status not recorded). Some clones in this sample may be carry-over from other donors' samples. CDR3s include the opening cysteine and the closing phenylalanine or tryptophan. D genes are given only for firm matches. The size entry is marked missing in some rows and otherwise reads once, few, many or a size class.

TGCGCCAGCAGCCAAGATTGGCAGGGTTCCTACAATGAGCAGTTCTTC CASSQDWQGSYNEQFF TRBJ2-1 TRBV4-1 few .
TGTGCCAGCAGTTACGGCGGGAGTTGGACGGATACGCAGTATTTT CASSYGGSWTDTQYF TRBJ2-3 TRBV6-5 . TRBD2
TGCAGCGTTGGCCGGGACAGGGAGGATGGCTACACCTTC CSVGRDREDGYTF TRBJ1-2 TRBV29-1 few TRBD1
TGTGCCAGCAGCTTGGGGATGGGCCCTGAGCAGTTCTTC CASSLGMGPEQFF TRBJ2-1 TRBV7-2 many .
TGTGCCAGCAGCTTATTACTAGCGGGATCTATTGAGCAGTTCTTC CASSLLLAGSIEQFF TRBJ2-1 TRBV7-2 . TRBD2
TGCGCCAGCAGCCATACCGGGACAGGGGGCGGTCAGCCCCAGCATTTT CASSHTGTGGGQPQHF TRBJ1-5 TRBV4-1 few TRBD1
TGCGCCAGCAAACGGGGGGTGACTTCAGAGACCCAGTACTTC CASKRGVTSETQYF TRBJ2-5 TRBV5-1 few TRBD2
TGTGCCAGTAGTATGACACACGCTGAGCAGTTCTTC CASSMTHAEQFF TRBJ2-1 TRBV19 many .
TGTGCCAGCAGCTTGGAAGGGCATACTGAAGCTTTCTTT CASSLEGHTEAFF TRBJ1-1 TRBV7-9 . .
TGCAGCGTTGGGGCAGGGATGAACACTGAAGCTTTCTTT CSVGAGMNTEAFF TRBJ1-1 TRBV29-1 . .
TGTGCCAGCAGACAGGGACTAGCGGGAGCTGGGGAGCTGTTTTTT CASRQGLAGAGELFF TRBJ2-2 TRBV25-1 . TRBD2
TGTGCCAGCAGCTTTACTCGGGCCCGTAACTATGGCTACACCTTC CASSFTRARNYGYTF TRBJ1-2 TRBV7-2 few .
TGCAGTGCTAGAGCGTCTCTAGCGGGAAGGTACGAGCAGTACTTC CSARASLAGRYEQYF TRBJ2-7 TRBV20-1 . TRBD2
TGTGCCAGCAGCTTAAACCAACACACCGGGGAGCTGTTTTTT CASSLNQHTGELFF TRBJ2-2 TRBV7-2 many .
TGTGCCAGCCTCCTCTCTCTGGGCGGGGCGAACACCGGGGAGCTGTTTTTT CASLLSLGGANTGELFF TRBJ2-2 TRBV12-3/TRBV12-4 few .
TGTGCCAGTAGTTTGACTAGCGGGAGGGCGGGTGCCGGGGAGCTGTTTTTT CASSLTSGRAGAGELFF TRBJ2-2 TRBV19 . TRBD2
TGTGCCACCCATAGCGGGATTACAGATACGCAGTATTTT CATHSGITDTQYF TRBJ2-3 TRBV24-1 . TRBD2
TGTGCCAGCAGTGAGGTCGACAGGGATTCGTCTGAAGCTTTCTTT CASSEVDRDSSEAFF TRBJ1-1 TRBV25-1 few TRBD1
TGTGCCAGCAGTTCCCTGGGAAGCTCCTATAATTCACCCCTCCACTTT CASSSLGSSYNSPLHF TRBJ1-6 TRBV12-3/TRBV12-4 . .
TGTGCCAGCAGTTTCGAGGACAGTGGGCAGTACTTC CASSFEDSGQYF TRBJ2-7 TRBV12-3/TRBV12-4 . .
TGTGCCAGCAGCTTAGGGGACTCCTACGAGCAGTACTTC CASSLGDSYEQYF TRBJ2-7 TRBV7-2 many .
TGTGCCAGCAGCCGGGTCGGTAATGAAAAACTGTTTTTT CASSRVGNEKLFF TRBJ1-4 TRBV7-2 . .
TGCGCCAGCAGCCCCAGAGGCAAAGGACTAGCGGGAGTACTCTCTGGGGCCAACGTCCTGACTTTC CASSPRGKGLAGVLSGANVLTF TRBJ2-6 TRBV4-1 . TRBD2
TGTGCCAGCAGTCCGCCCGGGGAGCTGTTTTTT CASSPPGELFF TRBJ2-2 TRBV12-3/TRBV12-4 . .
TGTGCCAGCAGTTCGCCCGGGACAGGGAACACTGAAGCTTTCTTT CASSSPGTGNTEAFF TRBJ1-1 TRBV6-2/TRBV6-3 . TRBD1
TGTGCCAGTAGTATGGAGCCTAGCGGGAGAGGGGTAGATACGCAGTATTTT CASSMEPSGRGVDTQYF TRBJ2-3 TRBV19 . TRBD2
TGTGCCAGCAGTTCCTCATCAGGGGGTCGTGGTTCACCCCTCCACTTT CASSSSSGGRGSPLHF TRBJ1-6 TRBV27 few TRBD1
TGTGCCAGCAGCTTAGACGGGGGGCGGATTTCCTACGAGCAGTACTTC CASSLDGGRISYEQYF TRBJ2-7 TRBV7-6 . .
TGTGCCAGCAGACCCGGGAGGGTTAATCAGCCCCAGCATTTT CASRPGRVNQPQHF TRBJ1-5 TRBV7-2 many .
TGTGCCACCAGTGATTTGAACTTAGCCTATGGCTACACCTTC CATSDLNLAYGYTF TRBJ1-2 TRBV24-1 few .
TGTGCCAGCAGCCAGACCGGGACAGCTACTTCACCCCTCCACTTT CASSQTGTATSPLHF TRBJ1-6 TRBV9 . TRBD1
TGTGCCAGTAGTGCTTACAGGGCCGGGGAGCTGTTTTTT CASSAYRAGELFF TRBJ2-2 TRBV19 few .
TGTGCCAGCAGTACTGGGGGGGGCTCAGGGTCCGGGGAGCTGTTTTTT CASSTGGGSGSGELFF TRBJ2-2 TRBV12-3/TRBV12-4 . .
TGTGCCAGTAGTCCAACTAGCGGGAGGCGTAGCTCCTACAATGAGCAGTTCTTC CASSPTSGRRSSYNEQFF TRBJ2-1 TRBV19 . TRBD2
TGTGCCAGCAGCCCGGGCACGTTTAGCTCCTACGAGCAGTACTTC CASSPGTFSSYEQYF TRBJ2-7 TRBV28 . .
TGTGCCAGCAGTTCATGGGGGAACACAGATACGCAGTATTTT CASSSWGNTDTQYF TRBJ2-3 TRBV6-6 . .
TGCAGCGTTACTAGCGGGGGCACAGATACGCAGTATTTT CSVTSGGTDTQYF TRBJ2-3 TRBV29-1 few TRBD2
TGTGCCAGCAGCTTAGATCCAAACCTGCGGGGTGAGCAGTTCTTC CASSLDPNLRGEQFF TRBJ2-1 TRBV11-3 . .
TGTGCCACCAGTGATTTAGCGGGAGACACAGATACGCAGTATTTT CATSDLAGDTDTQYF TRBJ2-3 TRBV24-1 many TRBD2
TGTGCCAGCAGCTTAAGGCTAGCGGGATCCTACGAGCAGTACTTC CASSLRLAGSYEQYF TRBJ2-7 TRBV7-2 many TRBD2
TGCGCCAGCAGCCGCGAGACGGGACTCTCCTACAATGAGCAGTTCTTC CASSRETGLSYNEQFF TRBJ2-1 TRBV5-1 few .
TGTGCCATCAGTGGGGGGACTAGCGGGAGTTCATACAATGAGCAGTTCTTC CAISGGTSGSSYNEQFF TRBJ2-1 TRBV10-3 once TRBD2
TGTGCCAGCAGCTTAGCTCTTTTCGGAGATATGGGCTACACCTTC CASSLALFGDMGYTF TRBJ1-2 TRBV7-4 few .
TGTGCCAGCAGACTCCAGAAGTACCAAGAGACCCAGTACTTC CASRLQKYQETQYF TRBJ2-5 TRBV6-1 . .
TGTGCCAGCAGCGAAAACTATGAGCAGTTCTTC CASSENYEQFF TRBJ2-1 TRBV28 . .
TGTGCCAGCAGTTTAGCAGGGGACCAAGAGACCCAGTACTTC CASSLAGDQETQYF TRBJ2-5 TRBV28 few .
TGCAGCGTCCGGAGGCAGGGGACCCAGTACTTC CSVRRQGTQYF TRBJ2-5 TRBV29-1 . .
TGTGCCAGCAGTTCTAGCGGGAGCTTGTCCTACGAGCAGTACTTC CASSSSGSLSYEQYF TRBJ2-7 TRBV28 . TRBD2
TGTGCCAGCAGTGCGAAACAGGGGACCCTCGCAGAGACCCAGTACTTC CASSAKQGTLAETQYF TRBJ2-5 TRBV6-1 . TRBD1
TGTGCCAGCAGCACAGGAGCGAGTGGCTACACCTTC CASSTGASGYTF TRBJ1-2 TRBV7-9 . .
TGTGCCAGCAGCCCACTAGCGCAAGAGACCCAGTACTTC CASSPLAQETQYF TRBJ2-5 TRBV7-2 many TRBD2
TGTGCCAGCAGCCCGGTGGGGGGCGGGGCGGGTACAGATACGCAGTATTTT CASSPVGGGAGTDTQYF TRBJ2-3 TRBV28 . .
TGTGCCAGCAGCCCCAGGCTTTCAAACCCAGATACGCAGTATTTT CASSPRLSNPDTQYF TRBJ2-3 TRBV13 few .
TGTGCCACCGAACTAGCGGGAGGTCTCACGCAGTATTTT CATELAGGLTQYF TRBJ2-3 TRBV24-1 few TRBD2
TGTGCCAGCAGCTTAGTGGCCGGAGCCGTCTACAATGAGCAGTTCTTC CASSLVAGAVYNEQFF TRBJ2-1 TRBV7-8 few .
TGTGCCAGTGGGGTAGCCTCTGGAAACACCATATATTTT CASGVASGNTIYF TRBJ1-3 TRBV19 . .
TGTGCCAGCAGCCAACACAACTGGGGAGGTGGAGAGCTGTTTTTT CASSQHNWGGGELFF TRBJ2-2 TRBV7-2 few .
TGTGCCAGCACCGTAGGTTGGGGGACTGAAGCTTTCTTT CASTVGWGTEAFF TRBJ1-1 TRBV12-3/TRBV12-4 . .